This T cell receptor beta chain originates from a study of cytomegalovirus exposure and HLA in healthy donors (dated 2017 in TCRdb). Regarding the research as a whole: According to an earlier analysis of 587 of the donors, about 170 million T cells yielded some 120 million unique TCR beta sequences and 276 Gb of sequence data. Every discovery cohort repertoire had been produced on one sequencing platform. Along with the roughly 700-subject first cohort, a separate validation cohort of around 120 different subjects was used. The study used immunosequencing to profile the T cell repertoires of 666 subjects and linked those repertoires to cytomegalovirus serostatus. In an earlier analysis of 500 to 650 of the donors, high-throughput TCR beta sequencing was used to judge whether each TCR beta V gene segment behaved as functional or pseudogenic. Class I and class II HLA loci were covered by the typing at four-digit resolution. The study aimed to test whether signatures of past pathogen exposure could be identified by cataloging public T cell receptors. Among some 410 genotyped donors of the cohort, an average of approximately 250,000 unique TCR beta nucleotide sequences were sequenced per donor, around 20% of them non-productive. Of the roughly 400 genotyped donors, 80% to 90% were placed in the genetic ancestry cluster associated with self-reported Caucasian donors. Because of strong linkage in the cohort, five DR-DQ haplotypes were treated as single units for association and clustering. High-throughput TCR immunosequencing, statistical association of individual TCRs with disease status, and machine learning were combined to predict cytomegalovirus infection status. To study patterns of TCR occurrence, a later analysis re-analyzed previously published TCR beta repertoires from just over 650 donors and added high-resolution HLA genotyping. An early release that covered fewer than 750 HLA-typed donors contained 300 to 350 gigabases of sequencing data and 70 million to 100 million unique TCR sequences. A later genetic analysis used genome-wide SNP genotypes for about 65% of the 666 donors, treating that subset as a discovery cohort. Donor age, sex, ethnicity and CMV serostatus were compiled together with the repertoire data. The number of donors typed differed by locus, with 629-630 for A, B, C, DRB1 and DQB1, roughly 520 for DQA1, 606 for DPA1, and roughly 450 for DPB1. Rather than drawing on any new phenotypic data, the later analysis identified candidate immune exposures from TCR beta sequences and the way those sequences occurred across donors.

The cohort consisted of approximately 670 healthy bone marrow donors. Cohort members were all nominally healthy when sampled, although unrecorded immune exposures were likely present. The donor tested CMV seropositive and was one of the 289 seropositive cohort members. A peripheral blood sample was provided by each donor, and peripheral blood mononuclear cells were used for TCR beta sequencing. Genomic DNA extraction from the blood cell samples was performed with the Qiagen DNeasy Blood Extraction Kit. A single count supports this clone. This clone's antigen is unknown. The record has no base qualities; no much larger clone is one base away. Overall study outcomes, separate from this receptor: The earlier analysis of 450 to 700 of the donors excluded 15 to 20 rarely observed V segments, including chromosome 9 orphons, because counts were too low. In both the original and validation cohorts, the classifier was reported to diagnose cytomegalovirus status with high specificity and sensitivity. A few of the identified cytomegalovirus-associated TCR beta chains were confirmed in vitro to be specific for cytomegalovirus antigens. Most CMV-associated TCR beta chains appeared to be HLA-restricted in a later analysis, and the HLA associations seemed to be driven largely by CMV exposure. In the study, 164 TCR beta chains were listed as associated with cytomegalovirus. Strong co-occurrence of HLA alleles, especially DR and DQ, made assigning TCR associations to individual alleles difficult. Specific HLA alleles were associated with over 15,000 TCR beta sequences at a false discovery rate of 0.05 in a later analysis. A group of highly shared sequence variants was considered likely to be a technical artifact of the sequencing pipeline. Linkage disequilibrium might explain the correlated functional status among segregating V segments, but an unknown experimental factor could not be ruled out. While some public TCRs were present in many individuals, most TCR sequences turned up only very rarely across donors. Compared with the approximately 670-donor mean, donors in an Asian-associated ancestry cluster had fewer N-insertions in productive TCRs, according to a later genetic analysis. A further reported finding was that TCR beta sequences accurately predicted the HLA-A and HLA-B alleles for most subjects in the first cohort. Because the 87-base-pair reads could not distinguish some IMGT-functional V segments, including TRBV6-2 and TRBV6-3, those segments were excluded. In an earlier analysis of fewer than 750 of the donors, most TCR beta V segments were observed in productive rearrangements about 87% or about 30% of the time, broadly matching IMGT annotations. It was suggested by the authors that the approach could potentially be generalized to other disease states and immunological phenotypes. Presence/absence analyses assumed roughly uniform sequencing depth across donors, an assumption that may not hold. A later genetic analysis associated a missense DCLRE1C variant with V-gene and J-gene trimming of TCR beta chains, and an independent cohort replicated the association. Compared with equally common non-associated chains, HLA-associated TCR beta chains in a later analysis were more clonally expanded and had lower generation probabilities. The only immune exposure information available for the cohort was CMV serostatus. In a later analysis, several top co-occurrence clusters were reported to appear linked to parvovirus B19, influenza, CMV and Epstein-Barr virus. HLA typing was unavailable for some donors at each locus, so association tests used only the typed subset. Only TCR beta chains were sequenced in this cohort, and the absence of alpha or paired-chain data limited detectable features. According to a later analysis, TCR association rates differed among HLA loci, with DRB1 alleles showing the most associated TCRs and HLA-C alleles showing the fewest.

The germline V gene supplies CDR1 SGHRS and CDR2 YFSETQ. The CDR3 spans 16 residues, from the cysteine through the phenylalanine. Solely the CDR3 DNA is kept, with 48 bases framed from the first base. The germline V and J ends show losses of 5 bases and 2 bases respectively, and no gene match explains 4 bases of the junction. Libraries came from the immunoSEQ multiplex PCR assay. The multiplex PCR relied on a mix of 60 forward primers for TCR Vbeta segments and 13 reverse primers for TCR Jbeta segments. A multiplex PCR assay on genomic DNA amplified the CDR3 region of rearranged TCR beta genes. The amplified TCR beta libraries were sequenced on the Illumina HiSeq System as 87-base-pair reads. On the authors' methods: Across the 500 to 750 repertoires, a later analysis counted 60 million to 90 million unique TCR beta chains, 9 million to 14 million of which were shared by at least two donors. Raw reads were error-corrected and collapsed into unique sequences by a nearest-neighbor algorithm in which closely related sequences were merged to remove PCR and sequencing errors. Alignment of CDR3 sequences to IMGT reference sequences was used to assign V, D and J gene segments. For a sequence to be retained, at least a six-nucleotide match to both a V gene segment and a J gene segment was required. Rearrangements were classified as productive when the CDR3 lacked stop codons and remained in frame with V and J, and all other rearrangements were classified as non-productive. Following IMGT convention, CDR3 was defined as the stretch from the second conserved V-encoded cysteine to the conserved J-encoded phenylalanine. In an earlier analysis of more than 550 of the donors, sequences lacking an unambiguous match to a single V gene segment were excluded. In an earlier analysis of approximately 550 of the donors, V segments were called functional above 56.7% productive rearrangements and were called segregating when the between-donor standard deviation exceeded 5%. A statistical classification framework was built for diagnosing cytomegalovirus status from the catalog of TCR beta chain sequences. V and J gene assignment, in a later analysis, came from comparing TCR nucleotide sequences with IMGT/GENE-DB human TR gene sequences. A later analysis assigned CDR3 sequences and most-parsimonious VDJ recombination scenarios with the TCRdist pipeline. In a later analysis, each TCR beta chain was defined by its CDR3 amino acid sequence together with its V-gene family, and reads lacking a unique V-gene family were excluded. A later analysis removed several hundred highly shared, low-generation-probability nucleotide sequences to deal with suspected cross-contamination and a sequencing artifact. A later analysis calculated a clonal expansion index for each public chain from normalized within-repertoire ranks of inferred template counts. Generation probabilities in a later analysis came from a VDJ recombination model fitted to out-of-frame rearrangements, and those results were checked against IGoR. Hypergeometric tests were used in a later analysis to score TCR-TCR, TCR-HLA and TCR-CMV co-occurrence, with a repertoire-size bias correction applied to the TCR pairs. False discovery rates were estimated in a later analysis by permuting HLA or CMV assignments 20 times. In a later analysis, co-occurring TCRs were grouped with DBSCAN, and TCRdist sequence similarity was added when clustering was performed within HLA-allele-positive subsets. Repertoires with fewer than 30,000 or more than 120,000 public chains were left out of co-occurrence clustering, as were five repertoires with anomalous nucleotide sharing. Held by TCRdb, this immuneACCESS table contains in-frame sequences only and omits some clones. Under half of the omission traces to an unresolved V gene where checked; the cause of the rest is unknown. For V, J and clone size, that table is used; D and trimming come from the DNA. The sample yields some 140,000 clones; approximately 80% were counted once. The biggest ten clones account for 8.8% of the sample.

This TCR was recovered from a woman aged 50 to 65 in good health and CMV-seropositive. The sample was PBMCs. This receptor chain uses TRBV5-1 and TRBJ2-6, and TRBD1 matches 10 of the central bases. Here the CDR3 is given as CASSWDRGPGANVLTF. The base sequence is TGCGCCAGCAGTTGGGACAGGGGACCTGGGGCCAACGTCCTGACTTTC.